This TCR beta chain is from a study of T-cell memory formation after mild COVID-19. Study-wide results and caveats: Contracting clones from day 15 to 85 had balanced CD4/CD8; later expanders favoured CD4+. CD4+ contracting clones lay mainly in CM and EM, CD8+ ones in EMRA. Detection of some responders pre-infection suggested pre-existing cross-reactive memory T cells participated.

CDR3 length: 14 amino acids. CDR1 and CDR2 from the germline V gene are SGHRS and YFSETQ. Unmatched junction bases numbered 5, after V lost 0 bases and J lost 8 bases. This clonotype was recorded many times. No antigen is known for it. TCRdb re-called the 5' RACE reads through MiXCR, storing one row per CDR3 protein. The data contain 100,000 to 140,000 distinct CDR3 sequences, approximately 15% of them seen just once; the ten biggest clones take up 35% to 40%. The source is a man aged 18-30 years who had mild COVID-19 (a few samples of this study predate the infection). Cell type and time point are not known. Specimen: PBMCs or a T cell subset sorted from them (not recorded which). The rearrangement uses TRBV5-1 and TRBJ2-1, with 7 bases fitting TRBD1. The CDR3 region is CASSLEGAPDEQFF. DNA of the CDR3: TGCGCCAGCAGCTTGGAGGGGGCCCCCGATGAGCAGTTCTTC.